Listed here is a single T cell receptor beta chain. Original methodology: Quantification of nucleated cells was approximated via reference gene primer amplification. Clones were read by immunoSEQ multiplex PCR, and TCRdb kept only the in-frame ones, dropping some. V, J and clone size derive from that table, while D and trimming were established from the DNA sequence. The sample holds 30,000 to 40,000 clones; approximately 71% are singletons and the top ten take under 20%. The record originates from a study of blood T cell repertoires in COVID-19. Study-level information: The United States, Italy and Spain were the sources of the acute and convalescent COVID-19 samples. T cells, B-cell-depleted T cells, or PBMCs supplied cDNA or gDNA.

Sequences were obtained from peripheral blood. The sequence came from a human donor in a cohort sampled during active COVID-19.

CDR3 residues: CASSQDEGYRGRGSNQPQHF. The CDR3 DNA is TGCGCCAGCAGCCAAGATGAAGGGTACAGGGGGAGGGGAAGCAATCAGCCCCAGCATTTT. V usage is TRBV4-1 and J usage is TRBJ1-5; 8 bases agree with TRBD1. With V trimmed by 0 bases and J by 1 base, 14 bases remained unmatched. CDR1 and CDR2 from the germline V gene are MGHRA and YSYEKL. CDR3 length equals 20 residues.